This TCR beta chain was observed in a study of cytomegalovirus exposure and HLA in healthy donors. The CDR3 length is 11 residues. Germline CDR1 and CDR2: GTSNPN and SVGIG (reference sequence). The V and J ends lost 4 bases and 8 bases respectively, with 9 bases between them. Details on this clone: Its antigen is still unknown.

Study-level results: Both high specificity and high sensitivity reportedly marked the classifier's diagnosis of cytomegalovirus status. Common viral pathogens seemed, in a later analysis, to connect with several of the most significant clusters.

There were likely unrecorded immune exposures, though donors were nominally healthy when sampled. The primer mix had 60 Vbeta and 13 Jbeta primers. Using immunoSEQ multiplex PCR, the repertoire was profiled, and TCRdb retains in-frame clones only, with some absent. The sample includes approximately 120,000 clones, about 85% of them seen just once. J is TRBJ2-1 and V is TRBV30; TRBD2 is a possible D gene (6 bases). This sequence originates from a woman in her 30s in good health and CMV-seropositive. The specimen sequenced was PBMCs. The CDR3 bases are TGTGCCTGGACGGCGGGGTATGAGCAGTTCTTC. As protein: CAWTAGYEQFF.